This T cell receptor beta chain was recovered during a study of T cells in Graves' hyperthyroidism and ophthalmopathy. Study conclusions and caveats: Most thyroid clonotypes expanded above 0.001 appeared in blood too. Ophthalmopathy, which appeared later, was predicted by the model a median approximately 6.7 months before onset.

Amplification of TCR beta CDR3 regions used RNA as the template. The HTBI primer set served for first-round RT-PCR of the TCR CDR3. TCRdb analysed the multiplex PCR reads with MiXCR anew, one entry per CDR3 protein. The table records about 720,000 distinct CDR3 sequences, approximately 16% of them present only once. An absence of ophthalmopathy progression within 18 months meant stable Graves' hyperthyroidism. PBMCs stemmed from around 10 ml fresh peripheral blood. There are 13 residues in the CDR3. V was cut by 4 bases and J by 7 bases, with 14 bases left in between. CDR1 and CDR2 (germline): SGHTS, YDEGEE. As to this clonotype: Its cognate antigen is unknown.

The rearrangement uses TRBV5-8 and TRBJ1-2; D not certain. Material: blood. The clonotype was recovered from a man aged 18 to 29 with Graves' hyperthyroidism. The CDR3, as DNA: TGTGCCAGCAGCCGTCAAGAGAGTTCTGGCTACACCTTC. This codes for CASSRQESSGYTF.